This is a list of T cell receptor beta chains from one sample in a study of shared clonotypes between healthy human individuals. TCRdb keeps only in-frame clones here, not all; method: immunoSEQ multiplex PCR. The table shows a few hundred thousand clones, with around 79% occurring only once. What was sequenced was PBMCs. The receptors derive from a woman aged 40 to 55 in good health. Some clones in this sample may be carry-over from other donors' samples. Both conserved end residues are part of each CDR3. Each record gives: clone size, D gene, V gene, J gene, CDR3 protein, CDR3 DNA. The D gene is left open where the match is weak. The size field is filled for only some rows; it gives once, few, many or a size class.

.	.	TRBV11-2	TRBJ2-1	CASSLARSYNEQFF	TGTGCCAGCAGCTTGGCTAGGAGCTACAATGAGCAGTTCTTC
.	.	TRBV28	TRBJ2-5	CASSLTAAQETQYF	TGTGCCAGCAGTTTAACGGCGGCCCAAGAGACCCAGTACTTC
.	.	TRBV5-1	TRBJ2-2	CASSSPDHYTGELFF	TGCGCCAGCAGCTCCCCGGACCATTACACCGGGGAGCTGTTTTTT
.	TRBD1	TRBV7-3	TRBJ1-1	CASSRQGLAEAFF	TGTGCCAGCAGTCGACAGGGGCTCGCTGAAGCTTTCTTT
many	TRBD2	TRBV5-4	TRBJ2-1	CASSLSTSGSYNEQFF	TGTGCCAGCAGCCTCTCGACTAGCGGGAGCTACAATGAGCAGTTCTTC
.	TRBD2	TRBV4-1	TRBJ2-1	CASSLAPVVLAGDRNNEQFF	TGCGCCAGCAGCCTAGCCCCGGTGGTTTTAGCGGGAGATCGTAACAATGAGCAGTTCTTC
once	.	TRBV2	TRBJ2-1	CASSQGSSPYNEQFF	TGTGCCAGCAGTCAGGGGAGTTCACCCTACAATGAGCAGTTCTTC
.	.	TRBV19	TRBJ1-4	CASREQTGSEKLFF	TGTGCCAGTAGGGAGCAGACCGGCTCCGAAAAACTGTTTTTT
.	TRBD1	TRBV2	TRBJ2-7	CASSTDRYEQYF	TGTGCCAGCAGTACGGACAGGTACGAGCAGTACTTC
.	.	TRBV4-2	TRBJ1-6	CASSQVGDAARSQINF	TGTGCCAGCAGCCAAGTGGGGGACGCAGCAAGGTCCCAGATAAATTTT
.	.	TRBV30	TRBJ2-1	CAWGQGAGGEQFF	TGTGCCTGGGGGCAGGGGGCGGGAGGTGAGCAGTTCTTC
.	.	TRBV15	TRBJ2-7	CATSRGEFYEQYF	TGTGCCACCAGCAGAGGAGAGTTCTACGAGCAGTACTTC
.	TRBD2	TRBV2	TRBJ2-5	CASSGLAGGEETQYF	TGTGCCAGCAGTGGACTAGCGGGGGGCGAAGAGACCCAGTACTTC
.	.	TRBV7-2	TRBJ2-4	CASSSQSGVSAKNIQYF	TGTGCCAGCAGCTCGCAGTCGGGGGTATCGGCCAAAAACATTCAGTACTTC
.	TRBD1	TRBV28	TRBJ1-1	CASSSGQALWGAFF	TGTGCCAGCAGTTCGGGACAGGCCCTCTGGGGAGCTTTCTTT
.	.	TRBV6-1	TRBJ2-5	CASKRERGETQYF	TGTGCCAGCAAAAGGGAAAGGGGAGAGACCCAGTACTTC
.	.	TRBV5-1	TRBJ2-4	CASSLEGENIQYF	TGCGCCAGCAGCTTGGAGGGGGAAAACATTCAGTACTTC
.	.	TRBV29-1	TRBJ2-5	CSVEDRHGKQETQYF	TGCAGCGTTGAAGATCGTCACGGGAAACAAGAGACCCAGTACTTC
few	.	TRBV7-9	TRBJ1-1	CASSLAGRTEAFF	TGTGCCAGCAGCTTAGCAGGGAGGACTGAAGCTTTCTTT
.	.	TRBV29-1	TRBJ1-1	CSPRGLGTEAFF	TGCAGCCCTCGAGGACTTGGCACTGAAGCTTTCTTT
.	.	TRBV27	TRBJ2-7	CASSFTAVPFSYEQYF	TGTGCCAGCAGTTTTACGGCAGTGCCCTTCTCCTACGAGCAGTACTTC
.	.	TRBV19	TRBJ2-2	CASSILYGTGGELFF	TGTGCCAGTAGTATTCTCTACGGGACGGGCGGGGAGCTGTTTTTT
.	.	TRBV6-4	TRBJ2-2	CASRDSSITGELFF	TGTGCCAGCCGGGACTCGAGTATCACCGGGGAGCTGTTTTTT